These 13 T cell receptor beta chains came from one sample sequenced in a study of lymphopenia after photon versus proton radiotherapy. TCRdb's copy holds only in-frame clones and misses some; the assay was immunoSEQ multiplex PCR. The sample holds some 42,000 clones, about 80% seen once. Specimen: peripheral blood, collected from a patient treated with proton-based radiotherapy. The source is a woman in her 70s with pancreatic cancer.

The chain is built from TRBV10-3 and TRBJ1-3; 8 bases are shared with TRBD1. Germline V lookup: CDR1 ENHRY, CDR2 SYGVKD. J gave up 2 bases and V 6 bases, and 3 bases lay outside the gene matches. The CDR3 is 14 amino acids. The chain's CDR3 is CAIRGQEPGNTIYF. The DNA of the CDR3 is TGTGCCATCAGGGGACAGGAGCCTGGAAACACCATATATTTT.

The chain combines TRBV5-6 with TRBJ1-6, with D unresolved. Germline V gene data show CDR1 as SGHDT and CDR2 as YYEEEE. With 0 bases removed from V and 7 bases from J, the gap between germline ends came to 14 bases. The CDR3 is 16 residues long. This CDR3 is CASSLGSLTQNSPLHF. CDR3 nucleotides: TGTGCCAGCAGCTTGGGTTCCCTCACCCAAAATTCACCCCTCCACTTT.

The CDR3 sequence is CASSLRGEWGGELFF. For the CDR3, the DNA is TGTGCCAGCTCCCTTCGGGGGGAGTGGGGCGGGGAGCTGTTTTTT. V is TRBV5-6 and J is TRBJ2-2; 7 bases agree with TRBD2. The germline CDR1 and CDR2 sequences are SGHDT and YYEEEE. The ends lost 7 bases at V and 7 bases at J; junction bases unmatched: 13. This CDR3 is 15 amino acids long.

The chain joins TRBV30 to TRBJ1-2, with 8 bases aligning to TRBD1. The junction had 0 bases not matched to a gene; V was cut back by 1 base and J by 2 bases. The V gene's germline CDR1 is GTSNPN and CDR2 SVGIG (reference sequence). CDR3 length equals 13 residues. Written as DNA, the CDR3 is TGTGCCTGGAGTGGGACAGGGAACTATGGCTACACCTTC. This codes for CAWSGTGNYGYTF.

The chain links TRBV30 to TRBJ1-2; tentatively, D is TRBD1 (5 bases). Germline loops: CDR1 GTSNPN, CDR2 SVGIG (reference sequence). V lost 4 bases to trimming and J lost 10 bases, with 16 bases between them. The CDR3 extends over 12 amino acids. The CDR3 coding sequence is TGTGCCTGGAACCCTGCGGGGGGGAACTACACCTTC. Its protein is CAWNPAGGNYTF.

V and J are TRBV28 and TRBJ1-3; D is unclear. The CDR3 is made up of 16 amino acids. The germline V gene encodes CDR1 MDHEN and CDR2 SYDVKM. The ends were cut back, 6 bases at V and 0 bases at J, with 15 bases in the middle. This CDR3 reads CASRSRVFGSGNTIYF. The CDR3 nucleotides read TGTGCCAGCAGGTCGAGGGTGTTCGGCTCTGGAAACACCATATATTTT.

The gene calls are TRBV7-2 and TRBJ2-5; D tentatively fits TRBD1 or TRBD2 (5 bases each). V was trimmed by 6 bases and J by 0 bases, leaving 20 bases between them. CDR1 and CDR2 from the germline V gene are SGHTA and FQGNSA. The CDR3 totals 17 residues. The CDR3 loop is CASSLALGRKYQETQYF. CDR3 sequence (DNA): TGTGCCAGCAGTTTGGCTTTGGGACGGAAGTACCAAGAGACCCAGTACTTC.

The chain carries TRBV18 and TRBJ2-3; perhaps TRBD1 as D (6 bases). The germline V gene has CDR1 KGHSH and CDR2 LQKENI. The CDR3 consists of 16 residues. Trimming took off 3 bases at V and 2 bases at J, with 15 bases between the two ends. The CDR3 region is CASSPQTGGNTDTQYF. CDR3 DNA: TGTGCCAGCTCACCCCAGACAGGAGGAAACACAGATACGCAGTATTTT.

The chain has TRBV7-2 and TRBJ1-2; the D gene is possibly TRBD1 (5 bases). This CDR3 is 15 amino acids long. The V gene lost 3 bases and the J gene lost 6 bases, with 17 bases spanning the gap. The germline CDR1 and CDR2 sequences are SGHTA and FQGNSA. Here the CDR3 DNA reads TGTGCCAGCAGCTTTCCTGCAGGGAGGCAAGATGGCTACACCTTC. It specifies CASSFPAGRQDGYTF.

The chain uses TRBV28 and TRBJ1-2; 8 bases are a match to TRBD1. V trimming: 5 bases; J trimming: 5 bases; junction bases outside the gene matches: 7. Germline-derived CDR1 and CDR2 are MDHEN and SYDVKM. The CDR3 spans 14 residues. CDR3 sequence reads: CASSRSTGAYGYTF. CDR3 nucleotides: TGTGCCAGCAGTCGATCGACAGGGGCATATGGCTACACCTTC.

The rearrangement links TRBV2 to TRBJ2-5, with D perhaps given as TRBD1 or TRBD2 (6 bases each). Trimming removed 8 bases from V and 2 bases from J, with 18 bases in between. Germline CDR1 is SNHLY and CDR2 is FYNNEI. This CDR3 comprises 15 residues. The CDR3 coding sequence is TGTGCCAGCTCTTTAGGGACGGGGGCTCAAGAGACCCAGTACTTC. Residues: CASSLGTGAQETQYF.

This clone was picked up one time. This rearrangement joins TRBV27 to TRBJ1-5, with D perhaps TRBD1 (5 bases). Trimming left V 2 bases short and J 5 bases short, with 19 bases between. Germline CDR1 and CDR2: MNHEY and SMNVEV (reference sequence). The CDR3 runs to 17 residues. This chain's CDR3 is CASSLGSGGHTDQPQHF. The CDR3 region has the DNA TGTGCCAGCAGTTTAGGCTCGGGCGGACATACCGATCAGCCCCAGCATTTT.

This clone was seen only a few times. The chain has TRBV5-8 and TRBJ1-1, with 7 positions matching TRBD1. Germline V gene sequence: CDR1 SGHTS, CDR2 YDEGEE. With V trimmed by 4 bases and J by 2 bases, 8 bases remained unmatched. The CDR3 has 15 residues. The CDR3 here is CASSVPQGLNTEAFF. The CDR3 DNA reads as TGTGCCAGCAGCGTTCCACAGGGGCTAAACACTGAAGCTTTCTTT.